The 9 T cell receptor beta chains below all came from one sample that was sequenced in a study of Ad26.COV2.S vaccination and SARS-CoV-2 variants (dated by TCRdb to about 2021). The treatment or condition tag for this specimen amounts to: over 15 received Ad26.COV2.S at low or high dose, single or two shots; a few received placebo; per-sample allocation not given. Repertoires of vaccine and placebo recipients were sequenced from samples taken on day 63 after the first injection. The method behind the library was the immunoSEQ multiplex PCR assay. Sourced from immuneACCESS, this table was stored by TCRdb with only in-frame sequences that have V and J called. A share of the clones is absent; for the studies checked, an unresolved V gene accounts for under half, and the remainder has no known explanation. Counted in this sample were 300,000 to 350,000 clones; around 90% of them appeared once. The top ten hold about 6.4% of the sample.

This specimen consisted of peripheral blood, obtained in a trial of Ad26.COV2.S vaccine versus placebo. The receptors were gathered from a person aged 18-65 years who received the Ad26.COV2.S COVID-19 vaccine or a placebo.

This clone has only one observation. The chain joins TRBV3-1 (or the pseudogene TRBV3-2) to TRBJ2-2, with unresolved D. The CDR3 covers 15 residues. Trimming stripped 1 base from V and 3 bases from J, with 9 bases between. Germline-derived CDR1 and CDR2 are LGHDT and YNNKEL (reference sequence). The CDR3 sequence is CASSQVTTDTGELFF. The DNA of the CDR3 is TGTGCCAGCAGCCAAGTAACCACGGACACCGGGGAGCTGTTTTTT.

The CDR3: CASSSLGDRSYEQYF. CDR3 nucleotide sequence: TGTGCCAGCAGCTCCTTAGGCGATCGCTCCTACGAGCAGTACTTC. The rearrangement joins TRBV7-6 to TRBJ2-7; unclear D gene. Germline V CDR1 and CDR2: SGHVS, FNYEAQ. This CDR3 contains 15 residues. Trimming took 4 bases from V and 0 from J, leaving 13 bases between them.

This rearrangement joins TRBV15 to TRBJ1-5; D ambiguous. V was clipped by 5 bases and J by 4 bases, with 9 bases between them. The CDR3 loop spans 13 amino acids. Germline loops: CDR1 LNHNV, CDR2 YYDKDF (reference sequence). CDR3 amino acids: CATSGVGNQPQHF. The DNA for the CDR3 is TGTGCCACCAGCGGAGTGGGAAATCAGCCCCAGCATTTT.

This clone was detected only once. In nucleotides, the CDR3 is TGCAGTGCTAGTGACAGGGTAACCTACAATGAGCAGTTCTTC. Translating gives CSASDRVTYNEQFF. The rearrangement links TRBV20-1 to TRBJ2-1, with TRBD1 matching over 7 bases. Germline V gives CDR1 DFQATT, CDR2 SNEGSKA (reference sequence). The CDR3 sequence is 14 residues long. Trimming removed 3 bases from V and 2 bases from J; junction bases left unmatched: 4.

The chain has TRBV4-2 and TRBJ2-1, with TRBD2 matching 13 bases. Germline loops: CDR1 LGHNA, CDR2 YNFKEQ. The CDR3 consists of 16 residues. J was trimmed by 4 bases and V by 1 base; bases with no gene match: 1. CDR3 residues: CASSQGTSGRYNEQFF. DNA of the CDR3: TGTGCCAGCAGCCAAGGGACTAGCGGGAGATACAATGAGCAGTTCTTC.

The chain combines TRBV30 with TRBJ1-3; a possible D gene is TRBD1 (5 bases). Germline V gives CDR1 GTSNPN, CDR2 SVGIG (reference sequence). V gave up 2 bases and J gave up 4 bases, with 21 bases separating them. There are 17 residues in the CDR3. The DNA for the CDR3 is TGTGCCTGGAGTTTGCCGGGCCCGTCTGGGGGGGGAAACACCATATATTTT. This gives the protein CAWSLPGPSGGGNTIYF.

This CDR3 is CASSMDLIETQYF. Written as DNA, the CDR3 is TGTGCCAGCAGCATGGACTTAATCGAGACCCAGTACTTC. The chain recombines TRBV12-3 or TRBV12-4 with TRBJ2-5, with D tentatively TRBD2 (5 bases). V lost 6 bases, J lost 5 bases, and 13 bases lay in between. The CDR3 is made up of 13 amino acids.

V and J are TRBV6-6 and TRBJ1-5; D is ambiguous. Germline lookup yields CDR1 MNHNY and CDR2 SVGAGI (reference sequence). This CDR3 comprises 15 residues. V was shortened by 6 bases and J by 0 bases, with 12 bases between the two germline ends. CDR3 in amino acids: CASSLNLGSNQPQHF. CDR3 bases: TGTGCCAGCAGCCTGAATCTCGGTAGCAATCAGCCCCAGCATTTT.

V usage is TRBV21-1 and J usage is TRBJ2-1; the table's D call, TRBD2, was not checked against the DNA. TRBV21-1 is deemed a pseudogene. The CDR3 covers 20 residues. CDR3 in amino acids: CASSKDEGLAGGPGGNEQFF. CDR3 bases: TGTGCCAGCAGCAAGGACGAAGGACTAGCGGGAGGGCCAGGCGGGAATGAGCAGTTCTTC.